One and the same sample provided the 10 T cell receptor beta chains below, sequenced in a study of beta chain features in type 1 diabetes. Expressed TCRB transcripts were sequenced because the entire RNA isolate underwent reverse transcription. Assay used: immunoSEQ multiplex PCR; TCRdb lists only in-frame clones, some missing. The sample has hundreds of thousands of clones; around a sixth are singletons. The sample consisted of naive CD4+ T cells from blood. These receptor sequences come from a man aged 18 to 29 in good health.

This clone showed up just a few times. The CDR3 coding sequence is TGTGCCTGGAACCCCATCATTGGCTACGAGCAGTACTTC. Its translation is CAWNPIIGYEQYF. The V call is TRBV30, the J call TRBJ2-5; D is unresolved. The DNA end is more similar to TRBJ2-7, so the J call may be wrong. CDR1 is GTSNPN and CDR2 is SVGIG in the germline V gene (reference sequence). There are 13 residues in the CDR3.

The chain combines TRBV4-3 with TRBJ2-5; 8 nucleotides match TRBD2. The J call is doubtful: the DNA matches TRBJ2-7 better. The CDR3 consists of 15 residues. CDR1 and CDR2 from the germline V gene are LGHNA and YSLEER. CDR3 sequence reads: CASSQDWRGALEQYF. CDR3 DNA sequence: TGCGCCAGCAGCCAAGATTGGCGGGGGGCCCTCGAGCAGTACTTC.

This clone was seen a handful of times. CDR3 residues: CASSQEIPGLAGLYNEQFF. DNA of the CDR3: TGTGCCAGCAGCCAAGAGATACCGGGACTAGCGGGGTTGTACAATGAGCAGTTCTTC. The chain couples TRBV4-2 to TRBJ2-1, with 13 bases aligning to TRBD2. The germline gives CDR1 LGHNA, CDR2 YNFKEQ. The CDR3 has 19 residues. Trimming took 0 bases from V and 4 from J; bases not matched to a gene: 9.

The CDR3 region is CASSSGLAAGELFF. The CDR3 DNA reads as TGCGCCAGCAGCTCGGGACTAGCAGCCGGGGAGCTGTTTTTT. This chain uses TRBV5-1 with TRBJ2-2, with 9 positions matching TRBD2. V was pared by 3 bases and J by 6 bases, with 3 bases of the junction left unmatched. CDR3 length: 14 amino acids. The germline V gene encodes CDR1 SGHRS and CDR2 YFSETQ.

There are a few counts of this clone. The chain couples TRBV7-9 to TRBJ2-2, with D tentatively TRBD1 (7 bases). CDR3 length equals 16 residues. V was cut by 3 bases and J by 1 base, with 12 bases left in between. Germline V gives CDR1 SEHNR, CDR2 FQNEAQ (reference sequence). CDR3 in amino acids: CASSFGRDRNTGELFF. The DNA for the CDR3 is TGTGCCAGCAGCTTCGGGCGGGACAGGAACACCGGGGAGCTGTTTTTT.

V usage is TRBV4-3 and J usage is TRBJ1-1, with 9 bases identical to TRBD1. J gave up 5 bases and V 0 bases, and 4 bases lay outside the gene matches. CDR3 size: 15 residues. CDR1 and CDR2 from the germline V gene are LGHNA and YSLEER. CDR3 nucleotides: TGCGCCAGCAGCCAAGAGATTGGACAGGGGACTGAAGCTTTCTTT. Residues: CASSQEIGQGTEAFF.

This clone was seen ten or more times. The rearrangement uses TRBV5-4 and TRBJ2-1; D unclear. The V end lost 0 bases, the J end lost 6 bases, and 4 bases lay between the germline ends. This CDR3 contains 12 residues. CDR1 and CDR2 from the germline V gene are SGHNT and YYREEE (reference sequence). The CDR3 protein is CASSLDSNEQFF. CDR3 DNA sequence: TGTGCCAGCAGCTTGGATAGCAATGAGCAGTTCTTC.

The sample holds a few counts of this clone. This chain uses TRBV18 with TRBJ1-3; D unclear. The V end lost 5 bases, the J end lost 0 bases, and 8 bases lay between the germline ends. This CDR3 contains 14 residues. From germline, CDR1 is KGHSH and CDR2 LQKENI. The CDR3 DNA follows: TGTGCCAGCTCATCGGACGGCTCTGGAAACACCATATATTTT. As protein: CASSSDGSGNTIYF.

This chain uses TRBV6-5 with TRBJ2-5, with D tentatively TRBD1 (6 bases). V lost 6 bases and J 5 bases, leaving 16 bases between the germline ends. Per the germline V gene, CDR1 is MNHEY and CDR2 is SVGAGI. CDR3 length equals 14 residues. CDR3 in DNA: TGTGCCAGCAGCCTAGATAGGGGGTGGGAGACCCAGTACTTC. Translating gives CASSLDRGWETQYF.

This chain uses TRBV27 with TRBJ2-1; D gene uncertain. Trimming removed 3 bases at V and 0 bases at J, with 9 bases between. Germline V CDR1 and CDR2: MNHEY, SMNVEV (reference sequence). The CDR3 runs to 15 residues. The CDR3 reads CASSLDRTSYNEQFF. DNA for the CDR3: TGTGCCAGCAGTTTGGACCGAACCTCCTACAATGAGCAGTTCTTC.